The rows below give T cell receptor beta chains drawn from one sample of a study of blood T cell repertoires in COVID-19. The table came from immunoSEQ multiplex PCR; TCRdb's copy has only in-frame clones and leaves some out. Here the sample spans about 110,000 clones, about 87% being singletons. Sequencing was done on a sample of peripheral blood. Receptor source: a man aged 50 to 60 with active or convalescent COVID-19. The CDR3 runs from the conserved cysteine through the conserved F or W. The order of the fields is V gene, clone size, D gene, J gene, CDR3 DNA, CDR3 protein. A D gene is named only where the DNA matches it firmly. The listing skips clone size in some rows; elsewhere it reads once, few, many or a size class.

TRBV18	NA	NA	TRBJ2-2	TGTGCCAGCTCACCACCGGGGGAGGCCGGGGAGCTGTTTTTT	CASSPPGEAGELFF
TRBV7-2	NA	TRBD2	TRBJ2-1	TGTGCCAGCAGCTGGACTAGGCAAAATGAGCAGTTCTTC	CASSWTRQNEQFF
TRBV9	NA	NA	TRBJ1-6	TGTGCCAGCAGCGTAGGCGGGGTATCACCCCTCCACTTT	CASSVGGVSPLHF
TRBV4-1	few	TRBD2	TRBJ2-5	TGCGCCAGCAGCCAAGTCCCGACTAGCGGGAGGGCCGGTGGGTACCAAGAGACCCAGTACTTC	CASSQVPTSGRAGGYQETQYF
TRBV7-8	NA	TRBD2	TRBJ2-1	TGTGCCAGCAGCACAGGACTAGCGGGAAAGGATGAGCAGTTCTTC	CASSTGLAGKDEQFF
TRBV9	NA	NA	TRBJ2-7	TGTGCCAGCAGCGCCCGACTTGGTTCCGAGCAGTACTTC	CASSARLGSEQYF
TRBV12-3/TRBV12-4	NA	NA	TRBJ2-7	TGTGCCAGCACCCTGGGGGCAGGCGAGCAGTACTTC	CASTLGAGEQYF
TRBV5-1	few	TRBD2	TRBJ2-7	TGCGCCAGCAGCTCTGATAGCGGGAGAGACGAGCAGTACTTC	CASSSDSGRDEQYF
TRBV21-1	NA	NA	TRBJ2-2	TGTGCCAGCAGCAAATTGGTCCCGCAGGGAATAGACACCGGGGAGCTGTTTTTT	CASSKLVPQGIDTGELFF
TRBV2	NA	NA	TRBJ1-1	TGTGCCAGCAGTCGTGGGACCTGGGGGGGCCTGAACACTGAAGCTTTCTTT	CASSRGTWGGLNTEAFF
TRBV29-1	NA	TRBD1	TRBJ1-5	TGCAGCGCCAGACAGGGTTCGAATCAGCCCCAGCATTTT	CSARQGSNQPQHF
TRBV6-5	NA	NA	TRBJ1-1	TGTGCCAGCAGTTACCAATTCGACAGAGGAGCTGAAGCTTTCTTT	CASSYQFDRGAEAFF
TRBV4-1	NA	TRBD1	TRBJ2-3	TGCGCCAGCAGCCAGGGACAGGGGGCAACAGATACGCAGTATTTT	CASSQGQGATDTQYF
TRBV29-1	NA	NA	TRBJ1-1	TGCAGCGTTGAAATTAGGGGTCGGCGGGCTTTCTTT	CSVEIRGRRAFF
TRBV5-1	few	NA	TRBJ2-1	TGCGCCAGCAGCTTGTCGGAGGGGTTGCGGAGCTCCTACAATGAGCAGTTCTTC	CASSLSEGLRSSYNEQFF
TRBV28	NA	TRBD2	TRBJ2-7	TGTGCCAGCAGTTTTTCTGGGGGAAGCGGGGCCGAGCAGTACTTC	CASSFSGGSGAEQYF
TRBV11-3	once	NA	TRBJ1-6	TGTGCCAGCAGCTTGGAGTCGCGTGGCAGGGGAGATTCACCCCTCCACTTT	CASSLESRGRGDSPLHF
TRBV4-1	once	NA	TRBJ2-2	TGCGCCAGCAGCCAGGACAGACTGAACACCGGGGAGCTGTTTTTT	CASSQDRLNTGELFF
TRBV10-3	NA	TRBD2	TRBJ2-1	TGTGCCATCAGTGAGGAAGCGGGACGGTCCTACAATGAGCAGTTCTTC	CAISEEAGRSYNEQFF
TRBV19	NA	TRBD1	TRBJ1-5	TGTGCCAGTAGTATCGGACAGGTTAGCAATCAGCCCCAGCATTTT	CASSIGQVSNQPQHF
TRBV27	NA	TRBD1	TRBJ2-7	TGTGCCAGCAAGACAGGGTCGGACTACGAGCAGTACTTC	CASKTGSDYEQYF
TRBV2	NA	TRBD1	TRBJ2-3	TGTGCCAGCAGAGCGGACAGGGGTTTTTTAGATACGCAGTATTTT	CASRADRGFLDTQYF
TRBV10-3	NA	NA	TRBJ1-1	TGTGCCATCGTGGACACTACAAAGATGAACACTGAAGCTTTCTTT	CAIVDTTKMNTEAFF
TRBV28	few	NA	TRBJ1-2	TGTGCCAGCAGTGTAACCCCGGGTCGGTATGGCTACACCTTC	CASSVTPGRYGYTF
TRBV29-1	once	NA	TRBJ2-3	TGCAGCGTTGTTTTGTCAGGGCCCACAGATACGCAGTATTTT	CSVVLSGPTDTQYF
TRBV6-5	NA	NA	TRBJ1-1	TGTGCCAGCAAGCTCCAGATTAGGGGCGCTGAAGCTTTCTTT	CASKLQIRGAEAFF
TRBV6-2/TRBV6-3	NA	TRBD2	TRBJ2-1	TGTGCCAGCAGTTACGGGACTAGCGGGAGTACCTACAATGAGCAGTTCTTC	CASSYGTSGSTYNEQFF
TRBV2	NA	TRBD2	TRBJ2-5	TGTGCCAGCTGCACCGGGACTAGCGGGAGTGAGACCCAGTACTTC	CASCTGTSGSETQYF
TRBV11-3	NA	TRBD2	TRBJ2-7	TGTGCCAGCAGCGCGGGCGGAGCGGGGGACATGGAGCAGTACTTC	CASSAGGAGDMEQYF
TRBV15	NA	NA	TRBJ1-1	TGTGCCACCAGCAGAGTCAGGGCTGGCGGTGGGGCTTTCTTT	CATSRVRAGGGAFF
TRBV10-1	NA	NA	TRBJ2-5	TGCGCCAGCAGTGATGCAGGGAAAGAGACCCAGTACTTC	CASSDAGKETQYF
TRBV28	NA	NA	TRBJ1-2	TGTGCCAGCGGAATAGACAGGAACTATGGCTACACCTTC	CASGIDRNYGYTF
TRBV18	NA	TRBD2	TRBJ2-2	TGTGCCAGCTCCCCCACTAGCGAGGGAAGCGCCGGGGAGCTGTTTTTT	CASSPTSEGSAGELFF
TRBV7-8	NA	TRBD1	TRBJ2-7	TGTGCCAGCAGCGCAGACAGGGCCTACGAGCAGTACTTC	CASSADRAYEQYF
TRBV4-3	NA	TRBD1	TRBJ1-1	TGCGCCAGCCGGGACAGCCCCATGAACACTGAAGCTTTCTTT	CASRDSPMNTEAFF
TRBV6-5	NA	TRBD1	TRBJ1-1	TGTGCCAGCACGGAGGACAGGGTATTCACTGAAGCTTTCTTT	CASTEDRVFTEAFF
TRBV18	NA	TRBD2	TRBJ2-5	TGTGCCAGCTCACCGCGGCTAGCGGGATCATACTCTGGATTCGAGACCCAGTACTTC	CASSPRLAGSYSGFETQYF
TRBV11-2	NA	NA	TRBJ1-1	TGTGCCAGCAGCCCCTTGGGAGGGGCTAACACTGAAGCTTTCTTT	CASSPLGGANTEAFF
TRBV19	NA	NA	TRBJ2-2	TGTGCCAGTAGCTCCCTCCAGTCCGGGGTCCCAACGGGCACCGGGGAGCTGTTTTTT	CASSSLQSGVPTGTGELFF
TRBV27	NA	TRBD2	TRBJ2-1	TGTGCCAGCAGTCATCCGCGGGGGGGAGGGTACAATGAGCAGTTCTTC	CASSHPRGGGYNEQFF
TRBV7-9	NA	NA	TRBJ1-5	TGTGCCAGCAGCCAAGGGGGAGATAATCAGCCCCAGCATTTT	CASSQGGDNQPQHF
TRBV27	NA	NA	TRBJ1-1	TGTGCCAGCAGTTTATCGACCCAGGTGAACACTGAAGCTTTCTTT	CASSLSTQVNTEAFF
TRBV18	NA	TRBD2	TRBJ2-1	TGTGCCAGCTTGCTAGCGGGAGGGAGTAATGAGCAGTTCTTC	CASLLAGGSNEQFF
TRBV28	few	NA	TRBJ2-1	TGTGCCAGCAGCAGGGGCGGACTCAATGAGCAGTTCTTC	CASSRGGLNEQFF
TRBV6-5	few	NA	TRBJ2-7	TGTGCCAGCAGTTACTTGGGAGACGAGCAGTACTTC	CASSYLGDEQYF
TRBV6-5	NA	TRBD1	TRBJ1-6	TGTGCCAGCAGCGGACAGGAGCCCTATAATTCACCCCTCCACTTT	CASSGQEPYNSPLHF